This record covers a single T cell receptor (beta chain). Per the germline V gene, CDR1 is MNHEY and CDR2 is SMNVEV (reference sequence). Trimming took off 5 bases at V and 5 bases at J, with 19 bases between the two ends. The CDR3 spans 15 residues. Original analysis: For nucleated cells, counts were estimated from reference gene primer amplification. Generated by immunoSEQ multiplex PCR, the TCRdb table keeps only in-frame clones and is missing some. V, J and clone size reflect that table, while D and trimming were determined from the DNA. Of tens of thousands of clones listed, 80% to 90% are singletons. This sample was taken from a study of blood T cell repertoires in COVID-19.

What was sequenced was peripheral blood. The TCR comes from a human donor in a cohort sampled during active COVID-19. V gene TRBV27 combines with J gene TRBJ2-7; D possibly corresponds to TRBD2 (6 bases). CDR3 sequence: CASSANGGAWNEQYF. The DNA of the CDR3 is TGTGCCAGCAGTGCGAACGGAGGGGCATGGAACGAGCAGTACTTC.